What follows describes a single TCR beta chain. RNA was extracted with the RNeasy kit, and a quantity of roughly 0.45 to 1 ug was reverse transcribed using random hexamers. TCRdb recomputed calls from the immunoSEQ multiplex PCR reads with MiXCR, one row per CDR3 protein. The data contain about 150,000 distinct CDR3 sequences, around 95% of them singletons. These data come from a study of CD8 T cells in Susac syndrome. This CDR3 spans 17 amino acids. The rearrangement links TRBV21-1 to TRBJ2-5; TRBD2 was called by the table and not checked on the DNA. TRBV21-1 is a recognized pseudogene. The sequenced material came from CD8+ T cells from PBMCs. This receptor was identified in a human donor with multiple sclerosis. CDR3 coding DNA: TGTGCCAGCAGCTCGGTGGTGGTCTGGGAGAGTAAGGAGACCCAGTACTTC. This codes for CASSSVVVWESKETQYF.